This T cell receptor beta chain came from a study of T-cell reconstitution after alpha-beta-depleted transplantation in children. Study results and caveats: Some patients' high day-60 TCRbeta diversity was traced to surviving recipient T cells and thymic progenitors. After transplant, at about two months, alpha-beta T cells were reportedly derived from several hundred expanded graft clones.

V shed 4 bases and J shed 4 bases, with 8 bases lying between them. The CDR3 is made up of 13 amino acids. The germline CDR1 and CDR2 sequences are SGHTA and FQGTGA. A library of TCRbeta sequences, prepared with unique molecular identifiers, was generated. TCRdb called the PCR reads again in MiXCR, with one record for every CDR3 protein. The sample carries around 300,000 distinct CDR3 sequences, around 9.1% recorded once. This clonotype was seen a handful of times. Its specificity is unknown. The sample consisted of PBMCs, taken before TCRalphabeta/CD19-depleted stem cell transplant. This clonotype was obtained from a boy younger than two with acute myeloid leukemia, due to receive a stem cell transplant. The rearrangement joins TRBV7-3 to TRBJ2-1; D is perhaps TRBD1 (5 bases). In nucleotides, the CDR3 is TGTGCCAGCAGCTGGGGCGGTTACAATGAGCAGTTCTTC. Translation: CASSWGGYNEQFF.